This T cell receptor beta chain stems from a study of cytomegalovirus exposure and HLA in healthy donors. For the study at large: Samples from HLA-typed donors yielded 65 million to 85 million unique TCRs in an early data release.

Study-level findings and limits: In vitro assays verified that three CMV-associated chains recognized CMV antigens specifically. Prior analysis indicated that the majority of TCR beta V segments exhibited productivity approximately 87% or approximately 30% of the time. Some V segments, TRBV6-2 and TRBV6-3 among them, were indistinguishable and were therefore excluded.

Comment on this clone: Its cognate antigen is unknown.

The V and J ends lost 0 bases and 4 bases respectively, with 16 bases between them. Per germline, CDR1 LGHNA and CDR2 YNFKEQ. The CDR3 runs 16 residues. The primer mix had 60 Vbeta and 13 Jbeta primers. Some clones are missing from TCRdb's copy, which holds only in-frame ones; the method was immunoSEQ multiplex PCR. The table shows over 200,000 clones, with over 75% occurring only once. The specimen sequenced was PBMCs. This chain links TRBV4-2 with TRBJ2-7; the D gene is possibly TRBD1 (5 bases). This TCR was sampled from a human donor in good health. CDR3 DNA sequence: TGTGCCAGCAGCCAAGAAGAAGGGGCTTGGGTTTACGAGCAGTACTTC. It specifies CASSQEEGAWVYEQYF.